These 30 T cell receptor beta chains were sequenced from one sample in a study of blood T cell repertoires in COVID-19. Generated by immunoSEQ multiplex PCR, the TCRdb table keeps only in-frame clones and is missing some. The repertoire has around 190,000 clones, roughly 90% of them found once; the top ten carry around 10%. The sequenced sample consisted of PBMCs or T cells enriched from blood (not recorded which). These receptor sequences come from a man aged 18 to 35 with acute COVID-19.

The chain employs TRBV11-3 and TRBJ2-7, with D possibly TRBD2 on 5 matching bases. CDR1 and CDR2 (germline): SGHNT, YENEEA. The germline V and J ends were trimmed by 5 bases and 5 bases, with 10 bases remaining between them. This CDR3 is 12 amino acids long. This CDR3 reads CASSRTDDEQYF. The CDR3 DNA follows: TGTGCCAGCAGCCGGACTGACGACGAGCAGTACTTC.

V and J are TRBV19 and TRBJ1-2; possible D gene TRBD1, 5 bases. V lost 6 bases, J lost 3 bases, and 14 bases lay in between. Germline V gene sequence: CDR1 LNHDA, CDR2 SQIVND (reference sequence). The CDR3 consists of 14 residues. The CDR3 DNA follows: TGTGCCAGTAGAGACCCTTCAGGGTACTATGGCTACACCTTC. The encoded protein is CASRDPSGYYGYTF.

The chain joins TRBV5-1 to TRBJ1-2; D remains unclear. Germline CDR1 and CDR2: SGHRS and YFSETQ. The CDR3 has 13 residues. V was pared by 4 bases and J by 2 bases, with 9 bases between. The chain's CDR3 is CASSPGINYGYTF. The CDR3 nucleotides are TGCGCCAGCAGCCCGGGGATAAACTATGGCTACACCTTC.

The J gene is TRBJ2-7, the V gene TRBV7-8; 15 bases are a match to TRBD2. This CDR3 comprises 16 residues. The ends lost 5 bases at V and 4 bases at J; junction bases unmatched: 6. Germline V CDR1 and CDR2: SGHVS, FQNEAQ. As DNA, the CDR3 is TGTGCCAGCAGCGAGCCGGGACTAGCGGGAGGATACGAGCAGTACTTC. Translation: CASSEPGLAGGYEQYF. The full variable domain, with the rest looked up from reference TRBV7-8 and TRBJ2-7, is GAGVSQSPRYKVAKRGQDVALRCDPISGHVSLFWYQQALGQGPEFLTYFQNEAQLDKSGLPSDRFFAERPEGSVSTLKIQRTQQEDSAVYLCASSEPGLAGGYEQYFGPGTRLTVT.

The V call is TRBV18, the J call TRBJ2-7; D remains unclear. Trimming took off 2 bases at V and 3 bases at J, with 5 bases between the two ends. CDR1 is KGHSH and CDR2 is LQKENI in the germline V gene. CDR3 length equals 12 residues. The CDR3 sequence: CASSPDNYEQYF. CDR3 nucleotide sequence: TGTGCCAGCTCACCAGACAACTACGAGCAGTACTTC.

The chain has TRBV30 and TRBJ1-1, with TRBD1 identical over 9 bases. Germline-derived CDR1 and CDR2 are GTSNPN and SVGIG (reference sequence). The CDR3 length is 13 residues. V shed 5 bases and J 1 base; nucleotides not matched to a gene: 2. The CDR3 DNA follows: TGTGCCTGGCGGGACAGGGAGAACACTGAAGCTTTCTTT. The encoded protein is CAWRDRENTEAFF.

J is TRBJ2-7 and V is TRBV2, with 9 bases lining up with TRBD1. J gave up 1 base and V 6 bases, and 4 bases lay outside the gene matches. Germline values: CDR1 SNHLY, CDR2 FYNNEI. The CDR3 runs 14 residues. CDR3 bases: TGTGCCAGCAGGACCGGGACAGGGTCCTACGAGCAGTACTTC. Protein product: CASRTGTGSYEQYF.

This clone showed up just a few times. This rearrangement joins TRBV29-1 to TRBJ2-2; 8 nucleotides match TRBD2. With 5 bases clipped from V and 3 bases from J, the junction kept 5 bases outside the gene matches. Germline values: CDR1 SQVTM, CDR2 ANQGSEA. This CDR3 contains 14 residues. CDR3 sequence (DNA): TGCAGCGTTTCGGGGGGGACCTACACCGGGGAGCTGTTTTTT. This codes for CSVSGGTYTGELFF.

The V and J genes are TRBV15 and TRBJ2-1, with 12 nucleotides matching TRBD2. The germline V gene encodes CDR1 LNHNV and CDR2 YYDKDF (reference sequence). CDR3 size: 16 residues. Germline trimming cut 3 bases from V and 2 bases from J; bases unmatched to any gene: 2. The CDR3 sequence: CATSRGLAGAYNEQFF. CDR3 in DNA: TGTGCCACCAGCAGGGGACTAGCGGGCGCCTACAATGAGCAGTTCTTC.

The genes are TRBV7-8 and TRBJ2-3; 8 bases align to TRBD1. Germline lookup yields CDR1 SGHVS and CDR2 FQNEAQ. The CDR3 has 16 residues. The junction had 9 bases not matched to a gene; V was cut back by 5 bases and J by 2 bases. The CDR3 is CASSARQGPPTDTQYF. CDR3 DNA sequence: TGTGCCAGCAGCGCGCGACAGGGGCCACCCACAGATACGCAGTATTTT.

The chain couples TRBV7-9 to TRBJ2-7; D perhaps matches TRBD1 (5 bases). CDR3 length: 13 residues. Germline CDR1 is SEHNR and CDR2 is FQNEAQ (reference sequence). Trimming cost V 5 bases and J 6 bases, with 14 bases left between them. The CDR3 loop is CASSPPGIFEQYF. The CDR3 region has the DNA TGTGCCAGCAGCCCACCAGGGATTTTCGAGCAGTACTTC.

The chain carries TRBV5-3 and TRBJ2-7; 9 bases map to TRBD1. TRBV5-3 is marked as an open reading frame, function uncertain. The CDR3 is made up of 15 amino acids. Unmatched junction bases numbered 13, after V lost 4 bases and J lost 8 bases. The CDR3 protein is CARSPPDRGGLKQYF. CDR3 sequence (DNA): TGTGCCAGAAGCCCTCCCGACAGGGGGGGGCTTAAGCAGTACTTC.

CDR3 amino acids: CASSWRFSSYNEQFF. CDR3 DNA sequence: TGTGCCAGCAGTTGGAGGTTCAGCTCCTACAATGAGCAGTTCTTC. The chain is built from TRBV28 and TRBJ2-1, with D perhaps TRBD2 (5 bases). Per the germline V gene, CDR1 is MDHEN and CDR2 is SYDVKM. This CDR3 is built from 15 residues. The ends were cut back, 4 bases at V and 0 bases at J, with 10 bases in the middle.

This clone was observed a single time. The chain employs TRBV9 and TRBJ2-7; no clear D gene. Trimming pared 0 bases from V and 3 bases from J, leaving 10 bases between. The CDR3 is made up of 14 amino acids. Germline V lookup: CDR1 SGDLS, CDR2 YYNGEE. The CDR3 is CASSVAKVNYEQYF. As DNA, the CDR3 is TGTGCCAGCAGCGTAGCTAAAGTTAACTACGAGCAGTACTTC.

There are a few counts of this clone. The genes are TRBV14 and TRBJ2-3; D remains ambiguous. V dropped 5 bases and J dropped 3 bases, with 15 bases sitting between them. There are 15 residues in the CDR3. Germline CDR1 is SGHDN and CDR2 is FVKESK. The CDR3: CASSSEWSRTDTQYF. The CDR3 nucleotides are TGTGCCAGCAGCTCCGAGTGGAGTAGGACAGATACGCAGTATTTT.

The chain uses TRBV29-1 and TRBJ2-1; 8 bases are shared with TRBD1. From germline, CDR1 is SQVTM and CDR2 ANQGSEA. The junction had 5 bases not matched to a gene; V was cut back by 7 bases and J by 0 bases. The CDR3 sequence is 14 residues long. The CDR3 loop reads CSARQGSSYNEQFF. CDR3 coding DNA: TGCAGCGCTAGACAGGGGAGCTCCTACAATGAGCAGTTCTTC.

V and J are TRBV6-2 or TRBV6-3 and TRBJ2-1; no firm D call. CDR1 is MNHEY and CDR2 is SVGEGT in the germline V gene. The CDR3 has 12 amino acids. Trimming removed 4 bases from V and 6 bases from J, with 7 bases in between. CDR3 DNA: TGTGCCAGCAGTTTAATTAGCAATGAGCAGTTCTTC. Amino acids: CASSLISNEQFF.

The CDR3 sequence is CASSLGGLAGVVVYEQYF. The CDR3 DNA sequence: TGTGCCAGCAGCTTAGGGGGACTAGCGGGAGTTGTAGTATACGAGCAGTACTTC. This chain joins TRBV5-4 and TRBJ2-7, with TRBD2 matching 14 bases. Germline loops: CDR1 SGHNT, CDR2 YYREEE (reference sequence). The CDR3 consists of 18 residues. Trimming at V came to 2 bases and at J to 4 bases, leaving 11 bases not matched to a gene.

The V call is TRBV27, the J call TRBJ2-5; D not certain. The CDR3 has 13 residues. Trimming removed 1 base from V and 1 base from J, with 4 bases in between. Looked up from germline, CDR1 is MNHEY and CDR2 is SMNVEV (reference sequence). CDR3 residues: CASSLFSQETQYF. The CDR3 DNA follows: TGTGCCAGCAGTTTATTCAGCCAAGAGACCCAGTACTTC.

This chain uses TRBV6-1 with TRBJ2-7, with D tentatively TRBD2 (5 bases). V was cut by 2 bases and J by 4 bases, with 18 bases left in between. Germline V lookup: CDR1 MNHNS, CDR2 SASEGT. The CDR3 loop spans 16 amino acids. The CDR3: CASSEPTLANSYEQYF. CDR3 in DNA: TGTGCCAGCAGTGAACCCACCCTAGCCAACTCTTACGAGCAGTACTTC.

The chain couples TRBV10-1 to TRBJ2-3, with D tentatively TRBD2 (7 bases). CDR1 is WNHNN and CDR2 is SYGVQD in the germline V gene (reference sequence). The CDR3 is made up of 15 amino acids. Trimming stripped 3 bases from V and 6 bases from J, with 16 bases between. The CDR3 region is CASSDGGAGVDTQYF. The CDR3 DNA reads TGCGCCAGCAGTGATGGGGGGGCAGGTGTGGATACGCAGTATTTT.

This chain links TRBV28 with TRBJ1-4; maybe TRBD1 (5 bases). This CDR3 comprises 15 residues. Trimming took 6 bases from V and 5 from J, leaving 16 bases between them. Germline V gene data show CDR1 as MDHEN and CDR2 as SYDVKM. The CDR3 loop is CASSVGGGANEKLFF. The CDR3 DNA sequence: TGTGCCAGCAGCGTCGGGGGAGGCGCCAATGAAAAACTGTTTTTT.

The chain couples TRBV6-5 to TRBJ1-1; D might be TRBD1 (5 bases). V was clipped by 0 bases and J by 4 bases, with 12 bases between them. The CDR3 covers 15 residues. Per germline, CDR1 MNHEY and CDR2 SVGAGI. The CDR3 region is CASSYSTGGSTEAFF. CDR3 bases: TGTGCCAGCAGTTACTCGACGGGGGGGAGCACTGAAGCTTTCTTT.

Written as DNA, the CDR3 is TGTGCCAGCACCAGGCAGGGGGATAATGGCTACACCTTC. Protein sequence: CASTRQGDNGYTF. V usage is TRBV2 and J usage is TRBJ1-2; 7 bases fit TRBD1. The trim removed 7 bases at V and 6 bases at J, leaving 8 bases unmatched. There are 13 residues in the CDR3. In germline, CDR1 is SNHLY, CDR2 FYNNEI.

The chain links TRBV19 to TRBJ1-3, with unresolved D. The germline gives CDR1 LNHDA, CDR2 SQIVND (reference sequence). The CDR3 has 15 residues. V was cut by 1 base and J by 3 bases, with 10 bases left in between. The CDR3 sequence is CASSIGVGYGNTIYF. The CDR3 nucleotides are TGTGCCAGTAGTATAGGAGTCGGGTATGGAAACACCATATATTTT.

V usage is TRBV3-1 (or the pseudogene TRBV3-2) and J usage is TRBJ2-3; TRBD1 matches 8 bases. There are 16 residues in the CDR3. Germline CDR1 and CDR2: LGHDT and YNNKEL (reference sequence). Trimming cost V 5 bases and J 2 bases; bases outside gene matches: 9. CDR3 protein: CASSNRTGTFTDTQYF. The CDR3 region has the DNA TGTGCCAGCAGCAATCGGACAGGGACGTTCACAGATACGCAGTATTTT.

This chain connects TRBV19 to TRBJ2-7; 10 bases agree with TRBD1. Per germline, CDR1 LNHDA and CDR2 SQIVND (reference sequence). The CDR3 is made up of 15 amino acids. Trimming removed 4 bases from V and 5 bases from J; junction bases left unmatched: 8. CDR3 coding DNA: TGTGCCAGTAGTACTCCCGGGACAGGGGCGGACGAGCAGTACTTC. Translation: CASSTPGTGADEQYF.

Comments on this clone: One end of the junction fails to match germline, which may point to a read error. The chain uses TRBV30 and TRBJ2-4; D unclear. Germline values: CDR1 GTSNPN, CDR2 SVGIG (reference sequence). The CDR3 is 13 amino acids. CDR3 residues: CAWSVLESPRRHF. CDR3 in DNA: TGTGCCTGGAGTGTACTGGAGAGTCCCCGGCGGCACTTC. Based on the CDR3 plus reference TRBV30 and TRBJ2-4, the full variable domain is SQTIHQWPATLVQPVGSPLSLECTVEGTSNPNLYWYRQAAGRGLQLLFYSVGIGQISSEVPQNLSASRPQDRQFILSSKKLLLSDSGFYLCAWSVLESPRRHFGAGTRLSVL.

The V call is TRBV28, the J call TRBJ2-7; TRBD2 matches 9 bases. The CDR3 extends over 15 amino acids. V trimming: 5 bases; J trimming: 3 bases; junction bases outside the gene matches: 8. The germline V gene encodes CDR1 MDHEN and CDR2 SYDVKM. CDR3 sequence (DNA): TGTGCCAGCAGTACCCCTGGCGGGAGGGGCTACGAGCAGTACTTC. This translates into CASSTPGGRGYEQYF. The full variable domain, with the rest looked up from reference TRBV28 and TRBJ2-7, is DVKVTQSSRYLVKRTGEKVFLECVQDMDHENMFWYRQDPGLGLRLIYFSYDVKMKEKGDIPEGYSVSREKKERFSLILESASTNQTSMYLCASSTPGGRGYEQYFGPGTRLTVT.

This clone was detected once. DNA of the CDR3: TGTGCCAGTTCCACCACAAAAGGGGTAGGGGTGGGCGAGCAGTACTTC. Protein: CASSTTKGVGVGEQYF. This chain joins TRBV19 and TRBJ2-7; weak D call: TRBD1 (5 bases). This CDR3 is 16 amino acids long. The germline V gene encodes CDR1 LNHDA and CDR2 SQIVND (reference sequence). V lost 8 bases and J lost 6, with 26 bases in between.